This section outlines one T cell receptor beta chain sequence together with its context. What it recognizes is unknown. This sample is drawn from a study of cytomegalovirus exposure and HLA in healthy donors. Regarding the study as a whole: Later, an analysis found that common viral pathogens appeared to be linked with several of the most significant clusters. In a later analysis, across HLA loci, associated TCR counts were highest for DRB1, lowest for HLA-C.

This CDR3 spans 15 amino acids. CDR1 and CDR2 from the germline V gene are SGHDT and YYEEEE. J gave up 6 bases and V 4 bases, and 8 bases lay outside the gene matches. This PCR relied on a set of 60 Vbeta primers and 13 Jbeta primers. Assay: immunoSEQ multiplex PCR; the TCRdb copy retains only in-frame clones and omits some. Among more than 110,000 clones listed, 73% were seen once. This rearrangement joins TRBV5-6 to TRBJ1-4, with 8 bases aligning to TRBD1. Sequencing was performed on PBMCs. The TCR originated in a woman in her 40s in good health and CMV-seronegative. CDR3 nucleotides: TGTGCCAGCAGCGGGCAGGGGGCTTGGGATGAAAAACTGTTTTTT. It is translated as CASSGQGAWDEKLFF.